This is a list of T cell receptor beta chains from one sample in a study of CD8 T cells in Susac syndrome. A single record per CDR3 protein comes from TCRdb applying MiXCR to the immunoSEQ multiplex PCR reads. The data show about 200,000 distinct CDR3 sequences, about 90% seen once. The sample consisted of CD8+ T cells from PBMCs. The receptors shown here come from a human donor with multiple sclerosis. Each CDR3 is given with its conserved first and last residue. A D gene is named only where the DNA matches it firmly. Clone size is shown for a subset of rows, as once, few, many or a class of expanded clone.

TRBV19	.	TRBJ1-2	.	TGTGCCAGTAGTATAGGTTATGGCTACACCTTC	CASSIGYGYTF
TRBV6-5	.	TRBJ1-2	.	TGTGCCAGCAGTTACTCGTCCAGCTTGGCTAACTATGGCTACACCTTC	CASSYSSSLANYGYTF
TRBV29-1	.	TRBJ1-2	.	TGCAGCGCCAAGACCCCTACGGGAAACTATGGCTACACCTTC	CSAKTPTGNYGYTF
TRBV20-1	.	TRBJ1-2	.	TGCAGTGCTAGAGATGCGGCCCAGCCCGAGCGGATCTATGGCTACACCTTC	CSARDAAQPERIYGYTF
TRBV12-3/TRBV12-4	TRBD2	TRBJ2-1	.	TGTGCCAGCAGTTTGCGGACTAGCGGGAGGGCCGATGAGCAGTTCTTC	CASSLRTSGRADEQFF
TRBV6-2/TRBV6-3	TRBD2	TRBJ2-3	.	TGTGCCAGCAGTTCGATACTAGCGGAGATCACAGATACGCAGTATTTT	CASSSILAEITDTQYF
TRBV7-9	TRBD1	TRBJ1-1	once	TGTGCCAGCAGACCCAACCTACAGGGGACGAACACTGAAGCTTTCTTT	CASRPNLQGTNTEAFF
TRBV30	.	TRBJ2-7	.	TGTGCCTGGAGTCCGATGGACAGTATATCCTACGAGCAGTACTTC	CAWSPMDSISYEQYF
TRBV10-3	.	TRBJ2-7	once	TGTGCCATCAGGTATGAGGCGTCCTACGAGCAGTACTTC	CAIRYEASYEQYF
TRBV2	.	TRBJ1-5	.	TGTGCCAGCTCCAAAGTGGGTACGAATCAGCCCCAGCATTTT	CASSKVGTNQPQHF
TRBV4-2	.	TRBJ1-1	.	TGTGCCGCGACCCGTGAAAACGGCGCTGAAGCTTTCTTT	CAATRENGAEAFF
TRBV23-1	.	TRBJ1-5	.	TGCGCCAGCAGTCAACCCCCATTCTCAACAGCGGACAACACAGATACGCAGCATTTT	CASSQPPFSTADNTDTQHF
TRBV30	.	TRBJ2-7	.	TGTGCCTGGGCCCTGTATGGACACAGTGCCTTCGAGCAGTACTTC	CAWALYGHSAFEQYF
TRBV5-4	TRBD2	TRBJ2-5	.	TGTGCCAGCAGCTTACTTAACGGTGCCTGGGGGGGGGAGACCCAGTACTTC	CASSLLNGAWGGETQYF
TRBV6-4	TRBD1	TRBJ1-2	once	TGTGCCAGCAGCCCGGACCCAGGGGGCGCCGGCTATGGCTACACCTTC	CASSPDPGGAGYGYTF
TRBV7-3	TRBD1	TRBJ2-4	.	TGTGCCAGCAGCTTGGCAGGGGGCGCGGACATTCAGTACTTC	CASSLAGGADIQYF
TRBV10-3	TRBD2	TRBJ2-3	.	TGTGCCATCAGAGGCAAGCTAGCGGGAAACTGGGATACGCAGTATTTT	CAIRGKLAGNWDTQYF
TRBV12-3/TRBV12-4	TRBD2	TRBJ2-5	.	TGTGCCAGCAGTAGCTGGGGACTAGCGGGGAGGGAGACCCAGTACTTC	CASSSWGLAGRETQYF
TRBV15	.	TRBJ2-2	.	TGTGCCACCAGCAGAGACGGGGGCGCAGTTCAGACCGGGGAGCTGTTTTTT	CATSRDGGAVQTGELFF
TRBV12-3/TRBV12-4	.	TRBJ2-1	.	TGTGCCAGCAGGACTACCGGGACTGCCTACTACAATGAGCAGTTCTTC	CASRTTGTAYYNEQFF
TRBV12-3/TRBV12-4	.	TRBJ1-1	.	TGTGCCAGCAGCCCCTGGGAGGGAATGAACACTGAAGCTTTCTTT	CASSPWEGMNTEAFF
TRBV9	.	TRBJ2-2	.	TGTGCCAGCAGCGACTGGGCATCGGCCGGGGAGCTGTTTTTT	CASSDWASAGELFF
TRBV4-2	TRBD1	TRBJ2-3	.	TGTGCCAGCACCCCCGGGACAGGGGGCCAAGATACGCAGTATTTT	CASTPGTGGQDTQYF
TRBV7-9	.	TRBJ2-7	.	TGTGCCAGCAGCTTAGACCTTGAAAAATCGTACGAGCAGTACTTC	CASSLDLEKSYEQYF
TRBV9	.	TRBJ1-3	.	TGTGCCAGCAGCCCGCCGCGGGGCAGCTGGAACACCATATATTTT	CASSPPRGSWNTIYF
TRBV6-2/TRBV6-3	TRBD2	TRBJ2-1	.	TGTGCCAGCAGCGGGACTACCTCCTACAATGAGCAGTTCTTC	CASSGTTSYNEQFF
TRBV4-1	.	TRBJ2-7	.	TGCGCCAGCAGCCAGGAGCGGAACTCCTACTACGAGCAGTACTTC	CASSQERNSYYEQYF
TRBV6-5	.	TRBJ2-7	.	TGTGCCAGCAGTTATCAGGTAGACTACGAGCAGTACTTC	CASSYQVDYEQYF
TRBV30	.	TRBJ1-5	.	TGTGCCTGGAGTGAAGGCAGGTTTAGCAATCAGCCCCAGCATTTT	CAWSEGRFSNQPQHF
TRBV29-1	.	TRBJ2-7	.	TGCAGCGTAGAGCTGGACGGAGGGGGATACGAGCAGTACTTC	CSVELDGGGYEQYF
TRBV19	.	TRBJ2-1	.	TGTGCCAGTAGTACCGTCGTCGGGAGAAATGAGCAGTTCTTC	CASSTVVGRNEQFF
TRBV23-1	TRBD1	TRBJ1-6	.	TGCGCCAGGGGGACAGGGGGTTCACCCCTCCACTTT	CARGTGGSPLHF
TRBV4-2	.	TRBJ2-6	.	TGTGCCAGCAGCCAAGATCCCAGGGGCCCTGGGGGGGCCAACGTCCTGACTTTC	CASSQDPRGPGGANVLTF
TRBV11-2	.	TRBJ1-5	once	TGTGCCAGCAGCTTAGGAAAAAGGGGTCAGCCCCAGCATTTT	CASSLGKRGQPQHF
TRBV6-5	.	TRBJ1-2	.	TGTGCCAGCAGTTACTCGACTCAGGGGCCCTATGGCTATGGCTACACCTTC	CASSYSTQGPYGYGYTF
TRBV20-1	.	TRBJ1-2	.	TGCAGTGCTAGAGACAGGGTCGATTGGGCGCGTGGCTACACCTTC	CSARDRVDWARGYTF
TRBV16	.	TRBJ2-7	.	TGTGCCAGCAGCCATATGGACAGCGATTACGAGCAGTACTTC	CASSHMDSDYEQYF
TRBV7-9	.	TRBJ2-2	.	TGTGCCAGCAGCCCTTGGGACCGAGGGAACACCGGGGAGCTGTTTTTT	CASSPWDRGNTGELFF
TRBV6-1	.	TRBJ1-2	.	TGTGCCAGCAGTGACCCCGGGGGGGCCGACGTCTACACCTTC	CASSDPGGADVYTF
TRBV12-3/TRBV12-4	.	TRBJ2-7	.	TGTGCCAGCAGTCCGGGGGCGGAGTACGAGCAGTACTTC	CASSPGAEYEQYF
TRBV30	.	TRBJ1-1	.	TGTGCCTGGAGTGTTAGTGGCGCTGAAGCTTTCTTT	CAWSVSGAEAFF
TRBV7-9	.	TRBJ1-2	.	TGTGCCAGCAGCCCACCGACAGGAAATGGCTACACCTTC	CASSPPTGNGYTF
TRBV6-1	.	TRBJ1-5	.	TGTGCCAGCAGTGAAGCGGAACTAGCCTACCTGAGGGGCAATCAGCCCCAGCATTTT	CASSEAELAYLRGNQPQHF
TRBV5-4	TRBD2	TRBJ2-5	.	TGTGCCAGCAGCTCCCTGACTGGCGGGAGATCAGGAGAGACCCAGTACTTC	CASSSLTGGRSGETQYF
TRBV14	TRBD2	TRBJ2-3	few	TGTGCCAGCAGCCGGACTAGCGGAGATACGCAGTATTTT	CASSRTSGDTQYF
TRBV19	.	TRBJ2-3	.	TGTGCCAGTAGTCTCCGGGCCTTCACAGATACGCAGTATTTT	CASSLRAFTDTQYF
TRBV20-1	TRBD2	TRBJ2-1	once	TGCAGTGCTAAGCTGGGACTAGCGGATTACAATGAGCAGTTCTTC	CSAKLGLADYNEQFF
TRBV7-8	.	TRBJ1-1	.	TGTGCCAGCAGCTTAGAGGCGGTAATTAGTTGGGGCACTGAAGCTTTCTTT	CASSLEAVISWGTEAFF
TRBV19	.	TRBJ1-3	.	TGTGCCAGTAGTATCTCCCCGAGCTCTGGAAACACCATATATTTT	CASSISPSSGNTIYF
TRBV5-6	.	TRBJ1-1	once	TGTGCCAGCAGCTTGTGGCGGACCCTCCTGAACACTGAAGCTTTCTTT	CASSLWRTLLNTEAFF
TRBV30	TRBD1	TRBJ2-3	.	TGTGCCTGGAGTGTAATAGGGGGCGGGTCAGATACGCAGTATTTT	CAWSVIGGGSDTQYF
TRBV5-1	TRBD2	TRBJ2-7	once	TGCGCCAGCAGCCTCCCCGTGCGGGAGTACTACGAGCAGTACTTC	CASSLPVREYYEQYF
TRBV30	.	TRBJ2-1	once	TGTGCCGGGACATTAGGCAATGAGCAGTTCTTC	CAGTLGNEQFF
TRBV7-9	TRBD1	TRBJ2-5	.	TGTGCCAGCAGCTCCGACAGGGCCGCCCAAGAGACCCAGTACTTC	CASSSDRAAQETQYF
TRBV5-4	.	TRBJ1-2	.	TGTGCCAGCAGCTTGGGGTTGGGGGATCTATTTTATGGCTACACCTTC	CASSLGLGDLFYGYTF